A selection of T cell receptor beta chains follows, all from one sample in a study of blood T cell repertoires in COVID-19. Generated by immunoSEQ multiplex PCR, the TCRdb table keeps only in-frame clones and is missing some. The sample has 150,000 to 200,000 clones; around four fifths are singletons. Sample: peripheral blood. The receptor source for this set is a woman older than 75 with COVID-19, enrolled during active disease. The CDR3 runs from the conserved cysteine through the conserved F or W. A D gene is named only where the DNA matches it firmly. Not all rows give a size; the values are once, few, many and, for expanded clones, a class.

J	size	D	V	CDR3	DNA
TRBJ2-7	-	-	TRBV29-1	CSVGGEPYEQYF	TGCAGCGTTGGTGGGGAGCCCTACGAGCAGTACTTC
TRBJ1-2	-	TRBD1	TRBV19	CASSSGQGPDYGYTF	TGTGCCAGTAGCAGCGGACAGGGACCAGACTATGGCTACACCTTC
TRBJ1-2	-	TRBD1	TRBV19	CASWDRRLVRGYTF	TGTGCCAGTTGGGACAGGCGATTGGTGCGGGGCTACACCTTC
TRBJ1-3	-	-	TRBV9	CASSPKGLGGNTIYF	TGTGCCAGCAGCCCTAAGGGGCTGGGGGGAAACACCATATATTTT
TRBJ2-3	-	TRBD2	TRBV3-1/TRBV3-2	CASSQLTGGSTQYF	TGTGCCAGCAGCCAACTTACGGGGGGGTCTACGCAGTATTTT
TRBJ1-2	-	-	TRBV28	CASVPGFSNYGYTF	TGTGCCAGTGTGCCAGGCTTTTCTAACTATGGCTACACCTTC
TRBJ2-7	-	-	TRBV5-1	CASSLAGSREQYF	TGCGCCAGCAGCCTGGCGGGGAGCAGGGAGCAGTACTTC
TRBJ2-2	-	-	TRBV18	CASSPNAVTATNTGELFF	TGTGCCAGCTCACCGAACGCTGTGACAGCGACGAACACCGGGGAGCTGTTTTTT
TRBJ2-3	once	TRBD1	TRBV5-1	CASSYGQGAYSSTDTQYF	TGCGCCAGCAGCTACGGACAGGGGGCTTACTCTAGCACAGATACGCAGTATTTT
TRBJ2-3	-	TRBD2	TRBV24-1	CATSDPGLAGGDTQYF	TGTGCCACCAGTGATCCCGGACTAGCGGGAGGAGATACGCAGTATTTT
TRBJ1-3	-	-	TRBV9	CASTLSGNTIYF	TGTGCCAGCACCCTGAGTGGAAACACCATATATTTT
TRBJ2-1	-	-	TRBV7-9	CASSLAYQTASSYNEQFF	TGTGCCAGCAGCTTAGCTTACCAGACAGCGAGCTCCTACAATGAGCAGTTCTTC
TRBJ2-1	-	TRBD2	TRBV4-2	CASSPIGLAGRNEQFF	TGTGCCAGCAGCCCTATTGGCCTAGCGGGACGCAATGAGCAGTTCTTC
TRBJ1-1	-	-	TRBV7-2	CASSLQTGNSEAFF	TGTGCCAGCAGCTTACAAACAGGGAACAGTGAAGCTTTCTTT
TRBJ2-3	once	-	TRBV5-8	CASSLSPTPIYTDTQYF	TGTGCCAGCAGCTTGTCTCCTACGCCGATCTACACAGATACGCAGTATTTT
TRBJ2-1	-	-	TRBV5-1	CASSGTALATYYNEQFF	TGCGCCAGCAGCGGAACCGCCCTAGCGACTTACTACAATGAGCAGTTCTTC
TRBJ2-5	-	-	TRBV2	CASSERGRGWVETQYF	TGTGCCAGCAGTGAACGGGGCAGGGGATGGGTAGAGACCCAGTACTTC
TRBJ2-3	-	TRBD2	TRBV15	CATSPGLAQSDTQYF	TGTGCCACCAGCCCCGGACTAGCGCAATCAGATACGCAGTATTTT
TRBJ1-4	-	-	TRBV7-9	CASSRVQGKLFF	TGTGCCAGCAGCCGGGTCCAGGGAAAACTGTTTTTT
TRBJ1-1	once	-	TRBV5-8	CASSLLRGNTEAFF	TGTGCCAGCAGCTTACTCAGGGGGAACACTGAAGCTTTCTTT
TRBJ2-2	-	-	TRBV2	CASGVRGTGELFF	TGTGCCAGCGGTGTACGGGGCACCGGGGAGCTGTTTTTT
TRBJ2-1	-	-	TRBV9	CASSVDEWAEQFF	TGTGCCAGCAGCGTAGATGAGTGGGCGGAGCAGTTCTTC
TRBJ2-7	-	-	TRBV7-6	CASSLTAYEQYF	TGTGCCAGCAGCTTAACGGCCTACGAGCAGTACTTC
TRBJ2-7	-	-	TRBV12-3/TRBV12-4	CASSLYRDGEQYF	TGTGCCAGCAGTTTATACAGGGATGGGGAGCAGTACTTC
TRBJ2-3	-	-	TRBV5-1	CASSLGIASLGDTQYF	TGCGCCAGCAGCTTGGGGATAGCGTCTCTCGGCGATACGCAGTATTTT
TRBJ1-1	-	-	TRBV3-1/TRBV3-2	CASSQGLVGGTEAFF	TGTGCCAGCAGCCAAGGACTAGTGGGGGGCACTGAAGCTTTCTTT
TRBJ1-4	-	-	TRBV10-2	CASSGTAEKLFF	TGCGCCAGCAGTGGGACTGCTGAAAAACTGTTTTTT
TRBJ2-2	few	-	TRBV7-3	CASSLWAGGELFF	TGTGCCAGCAGCCTCTGGGCGGGCGGGGAGCTGTTTTTT
TRBJ1-2	-	TRBD1	TRBV6-6	CASRGRAGQGNYGYTF	TGTGCCAGCAGAGGCCGGGCGGGACAGGGGAACTATGGCTACACCTTC
TRBJ1-1	few	-	TRBV18	CASSPRSDTEAFF	TGTGCCAGCTCACCACGCTCGGACACTGAAGCTTTCTTT
TRBJ2-1	once	TRBD2	TRBV5-1	CASSLGSGGRNEQFF	TGCGCCAGCAGCTTGGGTTCGGGAGGGAGGAATGAGCAGTTCTTC
TRBJ1-2	-	TRBD1	TRBV7-9	CASSHTTGDGYTF	TGTGCCAGCAGTCATACGACAGGGGACGGCTACACCTTC
TRBJ2-2	few	-	TRBV20-1	CSASGRGNTGELFF	TGCAGTGCTAGTGGTCGGGGGAACACCGGGGAGCTGTTTTTT
TRBJ1-6	-	-	TRBV7-9	CASSQAGQNSPLHF	TGTGCCAGCAGCCAAGCTGGACAGAATTCACCCCTCCACTTT
TRBJ1-1	-	-	TRBV2	CATAGTEAFF	TGTGCCACCGCGGGCACTGAAGCTTTCTTT
TRBJ1-1	-	-	TRBV6-6	CASSYDNRVTNTEAFF	TGTGCCAGCAGTTACGACAACAGGGTTACGAACACTGAAGCTTTCTTT
TRBJ1-2	-	TRBD1	TRBV12-3/TRBV12-4	CASSQGRGEGYTF	TGTGCCAGCAGCCAGGGCAGGGGGGAAGGCTACACCTTC
TRBJ2-5	-	-	TRBV18	CASSPETGEGAQYF	TGTGCCAGCTCACCAGAGACAGGAGAGGGAGCCCAGTACTTC
TRBJ2-7	-	-	TRBV5-4	CASSLARASSYEQYF	TGTGCCAGCAGCTTGGCCCGTGCTAGCTCCTACGAGCAGTACTTC
TRBJ2-2	-	-	TRBV10-3	CAISQASTRGNTGELFF	TGTGCCATCAGCCAGGCCTCGACTAGGGGAAACACCGGGGAGCTGTTTTTT
TRBJ1-1	-	TRBD1	TRBV6-1	CASSDLPGTANTEAFF	TGTGCCAGCAGTGATCTACCCGGGACAGCGAACACTGAAGCTTTCTTT
TRBJ1-6	once	-	TRBV5-1	CASSLIGGWDSPLHF	TGCGCCAGCAGCTTGATCGGGGGATGGGATTCACCCCTCCACTTT
TRBJ1-6	-	TRBD1	TRBV3-1/TRBV3-2	CASSQGPRTGGGSYNSPLHF	TGTGCCAGCAGCCAAGGGCCGAGGACAGGGGGTGGGAGCTATAATTCACCCCTCCACTTT
TRBJ2-3	-	-	TRBV27	CASSAQGSSTDTQYF	TGTGCCAGCAGTGCGCAGGGTTCTAGCACAGATACGCAGTATTTT
TRBJ2-3	-	TRBD2	TRBV5-1	CASSLPSGSTGDTQYF	TGCGCCAGCAGCTTGCCTAGCGGGAGTACGGGAGATACGCAGTATTTT
TRBJ2-7	-	-	TRBV6-5	CASSYLRGYEQYF	TGTGCCAGCAGTTACTTGCGGGGTTACGAGCAGTACTTC
TRBJ1-1	-	-	TRBV9	CASSVIGATEAFF	TGTGCCAGCAGCGTAATAGGGGCGACTGAAGCTTTCTTT
TRBJ2-2	-	TRBD2	TRBV19	CASSRLAGSTGELFF	TGTGCCTCCTCCCGACTAGCGGGAAGCACCGGGGAGCTGTTTTTT
TRBJ1-4	-	TRBD1	TRBV28	CASKQRSRGREKLFF	TGTGCCAGCAAGCAGAGATCCAGGGGGCGTGAAAAACTGTTTTTT
TRBJ2-2	-	-	TRBV10-1	CASSESINTGELFF	TGCGCCAGCAGTGAGTCTATTAACACCGGGGAGCTGTTTTTT
TRBJ1-6	-	-	TRBV6-6	CASSYSLNQGSSPLHF	TGTGCCAGCAGTTACTCGTTGAATCAGGGTAGTTCACCCCTCCACTTT
TRBJ1-1	-	TRBD1	TRBV18	CASSPRDRLNTEAFF	TGTGCCAGCTCACCGCGGGACAGATTGAACACTGAAGCTTTCTTT
TRBJ2-7	few	TRBD1	TRBV19	CASSPGTVSYEQYF	TGTGCCAGTAGTCCCGGGACAGTTTCCTACGAGCAGTACTTC
TRBJ2-2	once	TRBD1	TRBV2	CASSGRQGPGELFF	TGTGCCAGCAGTGGCCGACAGGGTCCCGGGGAGCTGTTTTTT
TRBJ2-3	once	-	TRBV6-5	CASSYWGTSTDTQYF	TGTGCCAGCAGTTATTGGGGGACTAGCACAGATACGCAGTATTTT